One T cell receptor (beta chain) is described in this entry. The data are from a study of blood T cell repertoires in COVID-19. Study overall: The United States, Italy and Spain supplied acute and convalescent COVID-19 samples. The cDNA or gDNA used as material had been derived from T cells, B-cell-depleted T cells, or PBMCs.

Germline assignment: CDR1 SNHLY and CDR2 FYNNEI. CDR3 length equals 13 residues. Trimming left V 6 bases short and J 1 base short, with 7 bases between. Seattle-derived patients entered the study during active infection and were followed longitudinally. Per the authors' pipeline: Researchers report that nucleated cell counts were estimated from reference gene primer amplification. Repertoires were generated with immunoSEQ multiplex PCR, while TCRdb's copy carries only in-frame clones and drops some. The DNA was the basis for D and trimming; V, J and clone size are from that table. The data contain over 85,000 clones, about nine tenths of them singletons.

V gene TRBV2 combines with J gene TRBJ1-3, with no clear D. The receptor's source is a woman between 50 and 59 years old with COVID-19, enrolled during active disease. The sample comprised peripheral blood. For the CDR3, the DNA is TGTGCCAGCAGCACAAGTTCTGGAAACACCATATATTTT. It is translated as CASSTSSGNTIYF.